Reported below is one TCR beta chain. The CDR3 end is not reached by the read, which stops 3 residues before it; the germline J gene fills it in. V gave up 4 bases and J gave up 4 bases; unmatched junction bases: 17. Germline V gene data show CDR1 as DFQATT and CDR2 as SNEGSKA (reference sequence). The CDR3 is made up of 17 amino acids. HPV was found by MY09/MY11 PCR and dot-blot genotyping. The sample is drawn from a study of T cells in women clearing cervical HPV infection. Study-wide background: Cases' blood sampling followed lesion detection by median about 150 days (90 to 200).

Assay: immunoSEQ multiplex PCR; the TCRdb copy retains only in-frame clones and omits some. Found here are tens of thousands of clones; the top ten clones hold approximately 1.3%. The sequencing sample was made of blood buffy coat. The chain joins TRBV20-1 to TRBJ1-2; 8 bases are a match to TRBD1. The clonotype originates from a woman between 18 and 70 years old with a cervical HPV16 infection that either progressed to CIN3+ or cleared (not recorded which). The CDR3: CSATPGTGHFPGYGYTF. CDR3 DNA, as far as it was read: TGCAGTGCTACTCCCGGGACAGGACATTTCCCTGGCTATGGC.